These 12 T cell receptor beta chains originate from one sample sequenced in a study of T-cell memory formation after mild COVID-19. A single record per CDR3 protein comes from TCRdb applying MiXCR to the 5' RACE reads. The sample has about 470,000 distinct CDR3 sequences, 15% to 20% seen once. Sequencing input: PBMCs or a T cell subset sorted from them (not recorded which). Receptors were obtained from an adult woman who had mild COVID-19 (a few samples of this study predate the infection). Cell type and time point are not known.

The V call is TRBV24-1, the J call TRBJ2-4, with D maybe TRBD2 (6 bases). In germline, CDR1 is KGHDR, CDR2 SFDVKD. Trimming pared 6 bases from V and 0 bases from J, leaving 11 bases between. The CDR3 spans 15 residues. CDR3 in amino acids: CATSKGGIAKNIQYF. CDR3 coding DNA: TGTGCCACCAGTAAGGGCGGGATAGCCAAAAACATTCAGTACTTC.

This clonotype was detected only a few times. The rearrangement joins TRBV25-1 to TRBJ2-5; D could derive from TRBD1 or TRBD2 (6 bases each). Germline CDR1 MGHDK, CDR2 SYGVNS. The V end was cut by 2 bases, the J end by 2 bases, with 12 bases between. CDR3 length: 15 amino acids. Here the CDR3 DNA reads TGTGCCAGCAGTGAAGCGGGACATGGACAAGAGACCCAGTACTTC. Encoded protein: CASSEAGHGQETQYF.

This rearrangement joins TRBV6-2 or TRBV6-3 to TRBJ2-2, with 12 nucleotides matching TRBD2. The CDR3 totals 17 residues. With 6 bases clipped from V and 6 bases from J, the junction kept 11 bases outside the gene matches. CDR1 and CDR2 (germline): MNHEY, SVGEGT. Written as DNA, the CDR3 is TGTGCCAGCAGACCTTCGACTAGCGGGAGAGGGGCCGGGGAGCTGTTTTTT. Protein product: CASRPSTSGRGAGELFF.

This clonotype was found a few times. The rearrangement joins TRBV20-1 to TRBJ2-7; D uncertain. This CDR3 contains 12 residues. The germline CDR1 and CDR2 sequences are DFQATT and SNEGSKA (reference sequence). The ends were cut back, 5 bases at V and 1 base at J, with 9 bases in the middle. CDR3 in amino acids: CSALHDSYEQYF. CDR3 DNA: TGCAGTGCTCTACACGATTCCTACGAGCAGTACTTC.

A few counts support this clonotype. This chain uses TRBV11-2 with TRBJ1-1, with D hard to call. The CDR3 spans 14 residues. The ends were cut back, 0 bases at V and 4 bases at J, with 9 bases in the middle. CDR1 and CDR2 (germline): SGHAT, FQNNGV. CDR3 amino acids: CASSLDRRSTEAFF. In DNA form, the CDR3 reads TGTGCCAGCAGCTTAGACAGGAGGAGCACTGAAGCTTTCTTT.

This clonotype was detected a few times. Written as DNA, the CDR3 is TGTGCCAGCAGTTTAGAGTTAATGAGGGACACAGATACGCAGTATTTT. Translation gives CASSLELMRDTDTQYF. The chain recombines TRBV12-3 or TRBV12-4 with TRBJ2-3; tentatively, D is TRBD2 (5 bases). Trimming cost V 1 base and J 2 bases, with 13 bases left between them. CDR3 length: 16 residues.

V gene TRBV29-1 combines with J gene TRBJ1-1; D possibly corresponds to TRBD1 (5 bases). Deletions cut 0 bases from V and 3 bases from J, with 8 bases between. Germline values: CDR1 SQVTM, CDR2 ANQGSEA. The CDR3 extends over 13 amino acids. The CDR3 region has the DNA TGCAGCGTTGAAGAGGGGGGATACACTGAAGCTTTCTTT. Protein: CSVEEGGYTEAFF.

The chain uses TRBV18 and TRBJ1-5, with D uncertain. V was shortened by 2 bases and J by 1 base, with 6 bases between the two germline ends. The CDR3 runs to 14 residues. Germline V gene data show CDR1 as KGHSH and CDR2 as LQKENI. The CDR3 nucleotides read TGTGCCAGCTCACCAGGGGTGAGCAATCAGCCCCAGCATTTT. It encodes CASSPGVSNQPQHF. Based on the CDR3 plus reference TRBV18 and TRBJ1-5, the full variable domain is NAGVMQNPRHLVRRRGQEARLRCSPMKGHSHVYWYRQLPEEGLKFMVYLQKENIIDESGMPKERFSAEFPKEGPSILRIQQVVRGDSAAYFCASSPGVSNQPQHFGDGTRLSIL.

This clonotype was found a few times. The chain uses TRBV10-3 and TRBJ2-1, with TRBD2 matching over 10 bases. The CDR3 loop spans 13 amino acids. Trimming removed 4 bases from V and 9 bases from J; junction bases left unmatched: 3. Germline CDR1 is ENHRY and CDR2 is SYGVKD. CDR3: CAISASGSGEQFF. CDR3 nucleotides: TGTGCCATCAGTGCTAGCGGGAGTGGTGAGCAGTTCTTC.

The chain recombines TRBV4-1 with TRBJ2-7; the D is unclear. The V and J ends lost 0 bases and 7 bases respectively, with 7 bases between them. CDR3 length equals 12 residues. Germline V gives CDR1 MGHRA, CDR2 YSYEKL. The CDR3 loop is CASSQDTGEQYF. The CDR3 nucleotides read TGCGCCAGCAGCCAAGACACCGGGGAGCAGTACTTC.

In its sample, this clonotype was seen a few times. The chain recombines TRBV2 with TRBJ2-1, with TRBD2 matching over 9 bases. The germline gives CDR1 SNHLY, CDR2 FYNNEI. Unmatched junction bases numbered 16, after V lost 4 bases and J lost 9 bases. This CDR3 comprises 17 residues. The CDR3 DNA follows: TGTGCCAGCAGTGTGGGGCCACTTAGCGGGAGAGGGGGTGAGCAGTTCTTC. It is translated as CASSVGPLSGRGGEQFF.

The CDR3 sequence: CAITGASGALNTGELFF. The CDR3 DNA reads as TGTGCCATTACAGGGGCTAGCGGGGCACTGAACACCGGGGAGCTGTTTTTT. V is TRBV12-3 or TRBV12-4 and J is TRBJ2-2; 9 positions match TRBD2. This CDR3 spans 17 amino acids. The trim removed 10 bases at V and 1 base at J, leaving 13 bases unmatched.